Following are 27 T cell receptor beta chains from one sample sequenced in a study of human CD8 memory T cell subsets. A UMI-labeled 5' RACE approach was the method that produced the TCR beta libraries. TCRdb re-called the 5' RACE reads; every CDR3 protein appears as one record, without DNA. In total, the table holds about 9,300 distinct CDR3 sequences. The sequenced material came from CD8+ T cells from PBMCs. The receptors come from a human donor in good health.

Here the CDR3 reads CSVVGGLTEAFF. The rearrangement uses TRBV29-1 and TRBJ1-1; TCRdb outputs TRBD1, but without DNA this stays unchecked. The CDR3 length is 12 residues. Per the germline V gene, CDR1 is SQVTM and CDR2 is ANQGSEA.

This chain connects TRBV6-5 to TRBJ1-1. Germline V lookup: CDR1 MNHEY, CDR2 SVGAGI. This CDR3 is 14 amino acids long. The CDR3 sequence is CASSYRAEETEAFF.

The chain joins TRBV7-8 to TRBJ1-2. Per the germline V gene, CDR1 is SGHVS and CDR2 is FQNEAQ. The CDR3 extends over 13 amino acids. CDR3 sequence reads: CASSFGPSDGYTF.

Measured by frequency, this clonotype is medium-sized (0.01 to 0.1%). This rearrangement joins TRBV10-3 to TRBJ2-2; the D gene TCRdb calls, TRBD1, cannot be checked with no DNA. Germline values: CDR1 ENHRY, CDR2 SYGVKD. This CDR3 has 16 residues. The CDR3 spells CAISGDRPANTGELFF.

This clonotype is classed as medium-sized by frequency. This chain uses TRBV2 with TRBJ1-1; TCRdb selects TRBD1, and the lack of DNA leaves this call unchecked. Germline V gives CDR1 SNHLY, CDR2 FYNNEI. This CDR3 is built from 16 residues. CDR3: CASSEAPGGMDTEAFF.

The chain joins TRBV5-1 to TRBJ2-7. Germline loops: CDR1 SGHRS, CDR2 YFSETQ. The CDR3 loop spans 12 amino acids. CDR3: CASSLDRVEQYF.

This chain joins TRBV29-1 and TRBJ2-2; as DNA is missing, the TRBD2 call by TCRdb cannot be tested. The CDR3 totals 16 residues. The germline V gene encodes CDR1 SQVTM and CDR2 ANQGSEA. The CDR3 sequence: CSVLAGGTANTGELFF.

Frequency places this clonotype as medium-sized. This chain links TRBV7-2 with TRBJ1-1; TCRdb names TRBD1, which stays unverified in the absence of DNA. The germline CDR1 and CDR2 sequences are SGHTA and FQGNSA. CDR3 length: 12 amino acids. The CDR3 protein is CASSFPGTEAFF. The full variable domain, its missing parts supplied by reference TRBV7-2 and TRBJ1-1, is GAGVSQSPSNKVTEKGKDVELRCDPISGHTALYWYRQSLGQGLEFLIYFQGNSAPDKSGLPSDRFSAERTGGSVSTLTIQRTQQEDSAVYLCASSFPGTEAFFGQGTRLTVV.

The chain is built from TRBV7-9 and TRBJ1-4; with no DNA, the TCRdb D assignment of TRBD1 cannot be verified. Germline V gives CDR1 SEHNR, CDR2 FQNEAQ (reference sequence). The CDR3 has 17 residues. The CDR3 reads CASSSPGQGASNEKLFF.

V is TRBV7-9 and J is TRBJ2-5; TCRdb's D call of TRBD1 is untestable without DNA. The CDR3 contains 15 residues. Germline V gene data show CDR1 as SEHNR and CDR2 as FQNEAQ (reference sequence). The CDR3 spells CASSPGQGDQETQYF.

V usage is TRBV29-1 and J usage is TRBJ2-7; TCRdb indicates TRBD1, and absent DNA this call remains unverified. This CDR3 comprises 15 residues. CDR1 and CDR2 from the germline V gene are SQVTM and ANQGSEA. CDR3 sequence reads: CSVATPGRPSYEQYF.

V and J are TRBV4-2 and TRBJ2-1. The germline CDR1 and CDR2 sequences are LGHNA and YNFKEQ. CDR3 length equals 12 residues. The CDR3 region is CASSQYYNEQFF.

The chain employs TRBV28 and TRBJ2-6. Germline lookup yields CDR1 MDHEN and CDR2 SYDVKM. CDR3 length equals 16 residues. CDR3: CASIRAASSGANVLTF.

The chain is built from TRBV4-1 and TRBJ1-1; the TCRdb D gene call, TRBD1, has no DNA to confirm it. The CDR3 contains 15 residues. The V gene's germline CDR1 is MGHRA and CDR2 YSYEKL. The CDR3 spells CASSQGRGMNTEAFF.

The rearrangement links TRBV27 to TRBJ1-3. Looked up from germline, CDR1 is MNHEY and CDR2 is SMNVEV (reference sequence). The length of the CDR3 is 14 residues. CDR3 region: CASSFSGSGNTIYF.

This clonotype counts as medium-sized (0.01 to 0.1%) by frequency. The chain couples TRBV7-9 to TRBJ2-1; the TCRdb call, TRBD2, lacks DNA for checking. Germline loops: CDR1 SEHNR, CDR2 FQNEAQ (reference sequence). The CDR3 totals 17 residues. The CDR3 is CASSLGGRGRLVNEQFF.

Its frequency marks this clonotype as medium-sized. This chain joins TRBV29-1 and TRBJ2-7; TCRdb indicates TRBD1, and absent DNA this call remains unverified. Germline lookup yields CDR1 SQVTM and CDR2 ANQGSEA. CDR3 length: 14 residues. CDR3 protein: CSAMIRDRAYEQYF.

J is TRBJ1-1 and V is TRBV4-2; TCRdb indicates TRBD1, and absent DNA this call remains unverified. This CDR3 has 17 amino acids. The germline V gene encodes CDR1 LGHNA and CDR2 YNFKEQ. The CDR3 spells CASSPISGEGAGTEAFF.

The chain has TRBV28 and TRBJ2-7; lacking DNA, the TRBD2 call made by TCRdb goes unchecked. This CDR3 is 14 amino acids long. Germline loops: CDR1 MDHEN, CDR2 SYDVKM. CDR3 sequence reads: CASRQTSGVYEQYF.

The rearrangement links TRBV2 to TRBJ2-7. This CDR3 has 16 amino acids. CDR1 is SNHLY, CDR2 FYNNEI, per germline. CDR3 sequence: CASSGLLLTSPYEQYF.

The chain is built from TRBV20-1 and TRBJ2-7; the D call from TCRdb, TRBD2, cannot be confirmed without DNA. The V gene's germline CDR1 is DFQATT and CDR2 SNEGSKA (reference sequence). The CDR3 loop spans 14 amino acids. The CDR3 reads CSAREGTRSYEQYF.

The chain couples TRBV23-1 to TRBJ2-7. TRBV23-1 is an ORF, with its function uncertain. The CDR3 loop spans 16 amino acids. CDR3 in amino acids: CASSQSQAQDPYEQYF.

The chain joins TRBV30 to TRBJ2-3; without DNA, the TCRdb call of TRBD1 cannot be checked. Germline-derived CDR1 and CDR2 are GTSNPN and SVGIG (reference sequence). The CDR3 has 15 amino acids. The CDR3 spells CAWDPTGGATDTQYF.

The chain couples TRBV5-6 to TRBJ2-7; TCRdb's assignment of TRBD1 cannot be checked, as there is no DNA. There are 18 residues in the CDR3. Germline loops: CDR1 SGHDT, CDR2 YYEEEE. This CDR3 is CASSQTLLRDSLSYEQYF.

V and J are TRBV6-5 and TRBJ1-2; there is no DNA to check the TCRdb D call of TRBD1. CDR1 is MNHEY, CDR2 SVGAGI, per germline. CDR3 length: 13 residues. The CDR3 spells CASSTGTAYGYTF.

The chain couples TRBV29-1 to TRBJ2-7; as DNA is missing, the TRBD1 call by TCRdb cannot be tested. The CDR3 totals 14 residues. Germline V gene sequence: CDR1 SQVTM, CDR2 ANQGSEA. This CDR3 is CSVGGERWPYEQYF.

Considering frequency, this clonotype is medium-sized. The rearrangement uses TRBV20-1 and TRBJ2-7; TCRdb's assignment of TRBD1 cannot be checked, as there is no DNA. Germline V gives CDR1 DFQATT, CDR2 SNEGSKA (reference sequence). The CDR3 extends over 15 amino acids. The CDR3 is CSAPRVRGQSDEQYF.